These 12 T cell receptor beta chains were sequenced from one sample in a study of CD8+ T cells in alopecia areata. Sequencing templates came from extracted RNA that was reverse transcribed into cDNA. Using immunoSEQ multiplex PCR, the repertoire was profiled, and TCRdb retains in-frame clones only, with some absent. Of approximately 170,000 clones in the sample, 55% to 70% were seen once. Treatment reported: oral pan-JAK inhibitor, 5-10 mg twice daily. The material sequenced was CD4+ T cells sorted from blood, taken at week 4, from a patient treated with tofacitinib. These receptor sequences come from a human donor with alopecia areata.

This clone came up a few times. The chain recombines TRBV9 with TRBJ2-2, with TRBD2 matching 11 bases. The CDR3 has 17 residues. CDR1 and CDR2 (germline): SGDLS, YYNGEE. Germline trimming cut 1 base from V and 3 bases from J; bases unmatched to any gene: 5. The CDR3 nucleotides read TGTGCCAGCAGCGTAAGACTAGCGGGATGGGACACCGGGGAGCTGTTTTTT. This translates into CASSVRLAGWDTGELFF.

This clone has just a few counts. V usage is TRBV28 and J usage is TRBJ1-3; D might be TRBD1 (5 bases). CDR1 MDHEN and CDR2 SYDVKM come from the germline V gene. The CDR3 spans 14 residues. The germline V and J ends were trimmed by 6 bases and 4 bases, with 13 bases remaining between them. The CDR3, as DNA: TGTGCCAGCAGCTCCAGGGTGTCGGGAAACACCATATATTTT. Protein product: CASSSRVSGNTIYF.

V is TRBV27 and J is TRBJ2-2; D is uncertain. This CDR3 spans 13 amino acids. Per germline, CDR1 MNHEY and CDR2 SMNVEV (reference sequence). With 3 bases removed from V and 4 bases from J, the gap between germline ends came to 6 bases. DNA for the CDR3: TGTGCCAGCAGTTTGCAGTCCACCGGGGAGCTGTTTTTT. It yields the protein CASSLQSTGELFF.

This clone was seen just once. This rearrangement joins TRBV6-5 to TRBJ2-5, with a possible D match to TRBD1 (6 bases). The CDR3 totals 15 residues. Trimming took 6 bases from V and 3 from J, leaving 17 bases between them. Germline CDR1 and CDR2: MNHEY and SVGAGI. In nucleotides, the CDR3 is TGTGCCAGCAGCCGCGGACAGAAGTCGGAAGAGACCCAGTACTTC. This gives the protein CASSRGQKSEETQYF.

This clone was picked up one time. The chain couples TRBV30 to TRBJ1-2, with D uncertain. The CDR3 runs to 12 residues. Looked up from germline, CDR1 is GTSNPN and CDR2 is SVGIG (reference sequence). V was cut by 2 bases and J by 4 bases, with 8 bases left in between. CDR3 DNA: TGTGCCTGGAGTCCCACAGTCTATGGCTACACCTTC. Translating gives CAWSPTVYGYTF.

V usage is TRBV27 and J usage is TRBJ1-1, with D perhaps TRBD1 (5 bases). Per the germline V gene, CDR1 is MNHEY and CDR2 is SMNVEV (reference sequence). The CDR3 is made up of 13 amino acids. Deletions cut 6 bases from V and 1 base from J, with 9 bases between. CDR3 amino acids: CASRRGQNTEAFF. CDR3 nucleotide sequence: TGTGCCAGCAGGCGAGGACAGAACACTGAAGCTTTCTTT.

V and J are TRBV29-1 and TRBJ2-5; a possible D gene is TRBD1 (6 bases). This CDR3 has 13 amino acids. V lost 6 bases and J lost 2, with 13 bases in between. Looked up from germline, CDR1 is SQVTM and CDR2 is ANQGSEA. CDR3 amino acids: CSVVGQRQETQYF. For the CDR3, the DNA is TGCAGCGTAGTCGGACAGAGACAAGAGACCCAGTACTTC.

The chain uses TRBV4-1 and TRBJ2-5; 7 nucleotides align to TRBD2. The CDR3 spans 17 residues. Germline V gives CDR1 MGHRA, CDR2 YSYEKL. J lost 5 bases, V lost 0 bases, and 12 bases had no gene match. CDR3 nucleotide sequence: TGCGCCAGCAGCCAAGATTCCGTTGGGAGGGCCTATGAGACCCAGTACTTC. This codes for CASSQDSVGRAYETQYF.

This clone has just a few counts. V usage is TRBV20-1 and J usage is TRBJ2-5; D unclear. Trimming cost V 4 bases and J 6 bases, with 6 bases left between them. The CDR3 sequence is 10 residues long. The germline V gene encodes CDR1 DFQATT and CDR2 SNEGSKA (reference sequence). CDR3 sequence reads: CSATRKTQYF. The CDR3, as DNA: TGCAGTGCTACCCGTAAGACCCAGTACTTC.

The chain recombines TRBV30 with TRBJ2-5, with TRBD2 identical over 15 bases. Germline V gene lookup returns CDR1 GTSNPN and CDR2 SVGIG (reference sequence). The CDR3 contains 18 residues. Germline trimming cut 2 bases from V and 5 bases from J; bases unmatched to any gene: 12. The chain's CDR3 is CAWSPRGLAGGPWETQYF. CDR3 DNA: TGTGCCTGGAGTCCGCGAGGACTAGCGGGAGGGCCATGGGAGACCCAGTACTTC.

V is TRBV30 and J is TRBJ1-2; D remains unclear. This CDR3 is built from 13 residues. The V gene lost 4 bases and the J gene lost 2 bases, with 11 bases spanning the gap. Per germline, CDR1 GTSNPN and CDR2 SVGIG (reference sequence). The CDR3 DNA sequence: TGTGCCTGGACTGGAGGGAGGAACTATGGCTACACCTTC. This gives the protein CAWTGGRNYGYTF.

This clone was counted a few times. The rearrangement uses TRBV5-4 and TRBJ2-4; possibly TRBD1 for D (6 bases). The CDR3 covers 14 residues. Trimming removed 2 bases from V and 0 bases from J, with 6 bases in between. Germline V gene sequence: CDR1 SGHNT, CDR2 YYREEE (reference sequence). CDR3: CASSLGGAKNIQYF. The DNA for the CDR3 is TGTGCCAGCAGCTTAGGGGGAGCCAAAAACATTCAGTACTTC.